Given below is one T cell receptor (beta chain) in context. Its matching antigen is unknown. This entry belongs to a study of T cell responses to AZD1222 COVID-19 vaccine. General study results and limits: Spike-wide coverage was observed for vaccine-associated CD4 TCRs, with dominant responses at 160-218 and 743-854. In the spike-specific TCR repertoire, nearly half reportedly target unmutated variant regions. The sample set comprised mostly white British donors with more females, and clonal diversity was possibly underestimated. Repertoire sampling occurred only after the peak T cell response.

The germline CDR1 and CDR2 sequences are SGHNT and YYREEE (reference sequence). CDR3 length: 15 residues. Deletions cut 4 bases from V and 7 bases from J, with 18 bases between. Profiled with immunoSEQ multiplex PCR; TCRdb holds only in-frame clones, not every one. The sample records around 46,000 clones, about nine tenths being singletons. The TCR originated in an adult who received the AZD1222 COVID-19 vaccine. The material sequenced was peripheral blood, taken 28 days after the second AZD1222 dose. The V call is TRBV5-4, the J call TRBJ2-1; D is tentatively TRBD1 or TRBD2 (6 bases each). The CDR3, as DNA: TGTGCCAGCAGCCAATGGAATCGGGGGCGGAATGAGCAGTTCTTC. Translation: CASSQWNRGRNEQFF.